The clone carrying this T cell receptor beta chain has a single count. RNA was extracted and reverse transcribed into cDNA as the sequencing template. The protocol was immunoSEQ multiplex PCR, while the TCRdb copy is restricted to in-frame clones and leaves out a portion. This sample has some 200,000 clones, with roughly three fifths found just once. In germline, CDR1 is MNHNY, CDR2 SVGAGI (reference sequence). Trimming stripped 7 bases from V and 7 bases from J, with 16 bases between. The CDR3 runs 13 residues. The data stem from a study of CD8+ T cells in alopecia areata. Treatment specified: oral pan-JAK inhibitor, 5-10 mg twice daily.

J is TRBJ2-5 and V is TRBV6-6; D is possibly TRBD1 (6 bases). Sample: CD4+ T cells sorted from blood, taken at week 4, from a patient treated with tofacitinib. This TCR was sampled from a human donor with alopecia areata. This chain's CDR3 is CASNPDRRGTQYF. The DNA for the CDR3 is TGTGCCAGCAATCCCGACAGGCGCGGGACCCAGTACTTC.